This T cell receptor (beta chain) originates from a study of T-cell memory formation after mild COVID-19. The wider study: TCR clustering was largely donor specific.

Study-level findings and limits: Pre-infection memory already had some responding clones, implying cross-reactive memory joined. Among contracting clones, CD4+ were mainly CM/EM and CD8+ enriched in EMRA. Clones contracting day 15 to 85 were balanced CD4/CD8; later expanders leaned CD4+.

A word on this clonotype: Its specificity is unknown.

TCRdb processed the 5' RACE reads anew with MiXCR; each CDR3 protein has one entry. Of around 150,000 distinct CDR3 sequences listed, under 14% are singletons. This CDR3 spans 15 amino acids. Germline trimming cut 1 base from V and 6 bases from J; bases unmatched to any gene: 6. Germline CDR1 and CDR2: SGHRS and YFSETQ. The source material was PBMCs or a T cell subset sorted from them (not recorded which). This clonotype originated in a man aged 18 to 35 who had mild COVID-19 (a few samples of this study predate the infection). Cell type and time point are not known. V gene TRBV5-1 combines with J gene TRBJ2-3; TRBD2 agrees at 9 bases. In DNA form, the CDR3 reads TGCGCCAGCAGCTTGCTGGCGGGGGGGCCTGATACGCAGTATTTT. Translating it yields CASSLLAGGPDTQYF.